This entry features one T cell receptor beta chain sequence. The sample belongs to a study of blood T cell repertoires in COVID-19. Study overall: The United States, Italy and Spain supplied acute and convalescent COVID-19 samples. The cDNA or gDNA used as material had been derived from T cells, B-cell-depleted T cells, or PBMCs.

Seattle's cohort entered during active infection and was followed longitudinally. Trimming removed 2 bases from V and 1 base from J, with 12 bases in between. Germline-derived CDR1 and CDR2 are SGHRS and YFSETQ. This CDR3 is 15 amino acids long. In the original processing: The authors estimated nucleated cell counts from reference gene primer amplification. The protocol was immunoSEQ multiplex PCR, while the TCRdb copy is restricted to in-frame clones and leaves out a portion. V and J calls and clone size are copied from that table; D and trimming were computed from the DNA. Among a few hundred thousand clones listed, roughly 80% were seen once.

The rearrangement uses TRBV5-1 and TRBJ1-1; the D is unclear. This receptor was taken from a woman in her seventies with COVID-19, enrolled during active disease. The sequencing input was peripheral blood. CDR3 nucleotide sequence: TGCGCCAGCAGCTTTATAACGGGAAAGAACACTGAAGCTTTCTTT. It encodes CASSFITGKNTEAFF.